These 26 T cell receptor beta chains were sequenced from one sample in a study of blood T cell repertoires in COVID-19. The table came from immunoSEQ multiplex PCR; TCRdb's copy has only in-frame clones and leaves some out. The repertoire has 150,000 to 200,000 clones, 80% to 90% of them found once; the top ten carry roughly 8%. The material sequenced was peripheral blood. These receptors all come from a man between 60 and 75 years old with acute or convalescent COVID-19.

This chain links TRBV11-2 with TRBJ2-6; tentatively, D is TRBD1 (5 bases). V was clipped by 3 bases and J by 1 base, with 13 bases between them. CDR3 length: 17 residues. The germline CDR1 and CDR2 sequences are SGHAT and FQNNGV. CDR3 sequence reads: CASSLGKGFSGANVLTF. The CDR3, as DNA: TGTGCCAGCAGCTTGGGAAAGGGGTTTTCTGGGGCCAACGTCCTGACTTTC.

The table lists this clone with a few counts. V usage is TRBV28 and J usage is TRBJ1-5, with D hard to call. The CDR3 runs to 14 residues. The germline gives CDR1 MDHEN, CDR2 SYDVKM. Trimming took 5 bases from V and 5 from J, leaving 13 bases between them. The chain's CDR3 is CASSPQEEYQPQHF. CDR3 bases: TGTGCCAGCAGTCCTCAGGAAGAATATCAGCCCCAGCATTTT.

The V and J genes are TRBV28 and TRBJ1-5, with D possibly TRBD1 on 5 matching bases. Germline V lookup: CDR1 MDHEN, CDR2 SYDVKM. The CDR3 sequence is 12 residues long. Trimming took off 8 bases at V and 3 bases at J, with 8 bases between the two ends. The CDR3 DNA reads TGTGCCAGCCGACAGATCAATCAGCCCCAGCATTTT. This encodes CASRQINQPQHF.

Notes on this clone: The sample contains more than one DNA sequence encoding this CDR3. The gene calls are TRBV28 and TRBJ1-2; TRBD1 is a possible D gene (5 bases). Germline assignment: CDR1 MDHEN and CDR2 SYDVKM. This CDR3 contains 13 residues. V lost 2 bases and J 2 bases, leaving 6 bases between the germline ends. CDR3 in amino acids: CASSLQGNYGYTF. In nucleotides, the CDR3 is TGTGCCAGCAGTTTACAGGGAAACTATGGCTACACCTTC.

DNA for the CDR3: TGTGCCATCAGTGGTAGCGGGAGGAACTACAATGAGCAGTTCTTC. This translates into CAISGSGRNYNEQFF. This sequence joins TRBV10-3 and TRBJ2-1; 10 bases align to TRBD2. This CDR3 is built from 15 residues. Germline V gene sequence: CDR1 ENHRY, CDR2 SYGVKD. Unmatched junction bases numbered 3, after V lost 4 bases and J lost 3 bases.

The chain couples TRBV19 to TRBJ1-5, with D tentatively TRBD1 (5 bases). The V end lost 6 bases, the J end lost 5 bases, and 8 bases lay between the germline ends. The CDR3 spans 12 residues. From germline, CDR1 is LNHDA and CDR2 SQIVND (reference sequence). In nucleotides, the CDR3 is TGTGCCAGTAGCAGGGTTGATCAGCCCCAGCATTTT. The encoded protein is CASSRVDQPQHF.

A few counts support this clone. The J gene is TRBJ2-3, the V gene TRBV21-1; the table names TRBD2, a call not compared with the DNA. TRBV21-1 is labeled a pseudogene. This CDR3 is 20 amino acids long. The CDR3 sequence is CASSKRDRQEMIPCTDTQYF. The DNA for the CDR3 is TGTGCCAGCAGCAAACGGGATCGGCAGGAGATGATCCCTTGCACAGATACGCAGTATTTT.

The chain is built from TRBV11-2 and TRBJ1-2, with D possibly TRBD1 on 5 matching bases. Germline loops: CDR1 SGHAT, CDR2 FQNNGV. CDR3 size: 14 residues. V was shortened by 1 base and J by 4 bases, with 10 bases between the two germline ends. The CDR3 spells CASSLGTFGYGYTF. The CDR3, as DNA: TGTGCCAGCAGCTTAGGGACATTCGGCTATGGCTACACCTTC.

This chain links TRBV3-1 (or the pseudogene TRBV3-2) with TRBJ1-2; D remains ambiguous. The CDR3 length is 15 residues. V was cut by 1 base and J by 4 bases, with 13 bases left in between. The germline CDR1 and CDR2 sequences are LGHDT and YNNKEL (reference sequence). The CDR3 DNA follows: TGTGCCAGCAGCCAAGGGGAGCGCCTTGCCTATGGCTACACCTTC. Encoded protein: CASSQGERLAYGYTF.

This clone has a single count. This sequence joins TRBV3-1 (or the pseudogene TRBV3-2) and TRBJ2-1; 8 bases map to TRBD1. This CDR3 is built from 14 residues. Germline V gene sequence: CDR1 LGHDT, CDR2 YNNKEL (reference sequence). After removal of 1 base from V and 7 bases from J, the junction contained 3 bases not matched to a gene. For the CDR3, the DNA is TGTGCCAGCAGCCAAGGGTACAGGGGGAATGAGCAGTTCTTC. Its translation: CASSQGYRGNEQFF.

V and J are TRBV3-1 (or the pseudogene TRBV3-2) and TRBJ2-3, with D maybe TRBD2 (5 bases). Trimming left V 4 bases short and J 4 bases short, with 15 bases between. Germline V gene data show CDR1 as LGHDT and CDR2 as YNNKEL (reference sequence). This CDR3 region has 15 residues. CDR3 bases: TGTGCCAGCAGCCGGGAGACCCCGGGGTCAGATACGCAGTATTTT. Its translation: CASSRETPGSDTQYF.

The rearrangement uses TRBV30 and TRBJ1-5; D remains ambiguous. The V gene's germline CDR1 is GTSNPN and CDR2 SVGIG (reference sequence). The CDR3 spans 15 residues. V was shortened by 0 bases and J by 1 base, with 10 bases between the two germline ends. The CDR3 DNA follows: TGTGCCTGGAGTGTAGACGGGAGGAGCAATCAGCCCCAGCATTTT. Translation: CAWSVDGRSNQPQHF.

This clone was detected a few times. This chain connects TRBV5-1 to TRBJ2-3, with TRBD1 as a possible D gene (6 bases). The V end was cut by 8 bases, the J end by 4 bases, with 23 bases between. This CDR3 comprises 16 residues. Germline V lookup: CDR1 SGHRS, CDR2 YFSETQ. Here the CDR3 reads CASSPQGSHLSDTQYF. In DNA form, the CDR3 reads TGCGCCAGTTCACCCCAGGGGTCCCATTTGTCAGATACGCAGTATTTT.

The chain couples TRBV18 to TRBJ2-2; 8 positions agree with TRBD2. Germline CDR1 is KGHSH and CDR2 is LQKENI. This CDR3 is 15 amino acids long. Losses at the gene ends were 0 bases for V and 4 bases for J; bases not matched to a gene: 1. The CDR3 loop is CASSPPAGVTGELFF. Written as DNA, the CDR3 is TGTGCCAGCTCACCACCAGCGGGAGTCACCGGGGAGCTGTTTTTT.

The rearrangement joins TRBV27 to TRBJ2-7; a possible D gene is TRBD2 (5 bases). The V end was cut by 0 bases, the J end by 4 bases, with 10 bases between. Per the germline V gene, CDR1 is MNHEY and CDR2 is SMNVEV (reference sequence). The CDR3 is 14 residues long. The DNA for the CDR3 is TGTGCCAGCAGTTTATCGTTTCGGGGTTACGAGCAGTACTTC. Protein sequence: CASSLSFRGYEQYF.

This chain joins TRBV14 and TRBJ1-6, with D possibly being TRBD1 (5 bases). Germline V gene sequence: CDR1 SGHDN, CDR2 FVKESK. V lost 0 bases and J 10 bases, leaving 10 bases between the germline ends. This CDR3 contains 14 residues. This chain's CDR3 is CASSQERGRSPLHF. For the CDR3, the DNA is TGTGCCAGCAGCCAAGAAAGGGGAAGATCACCCCTCCACTTT.

This rearrangement joins TRBV5-4 to TRBJ1-3; D perhaps matches TRBD1 (5 bases). From germline, CDR1 is SGHNT and CDR2 YYREEE (reference sequence). The CDR3 spans 14 residues. V was pared by 5 bases and J by 4 bases, with 13 bases between. Written as DNA, the CDR3 is TGTGCCAGCAGTAATAGGGGAGGCGGAAACACCATATATTTT. Translation gives CASSNRGGGNTIYF.

The chain employs TRBV4-2 and TRBJ1-4; D possibly corresponds to TRBD1 (6 bases). CDR1 and CDR2 from the germline V gene are LGHNA and YNFKEQ. The CDR3 covers 15 residues. V was trimmed by 4 bases and J by 5 bases, leaving 14 bases between them. The CDR3 sequence: CASSPRGGTNEKLFF. The CDR3 bases are TGTGCCAGCAGCCCCCGAGGGGGAACAAATGAAAAACTGTTTTTT.

This chain links TRBV18 with TRBJ2-7; the D gene is possibly TRBD1 (6 bases). Germline CDR1 is KGHSH and CDR2 is LQKENI. V gave up 0 bases and J gave up 6 bases, with 12 bases separating them. The CDR3 sequence is 14 residues long. This chain's CDR3 is CASSPPAGASEQYF. CDR3 coding DNA: TGTGCCAGCTCACCACCCGCAGGGGCGAGCGAGCAGTACTTC.

J is TRBJ1-2 and V is TRBV6-1; D not resolved. Deletions cut 2 bases from V and 5 bases from J, with 12 bases between. The CDR3 spans 14 residues. CDR1 and CDR2 (germline): MNHNS, SASEGT. The CDR3 DNA sequence: TGTGCCAGCAGTGAAATCGGAGCGGGGTATGGCTACACCTTC. This sequence encodes CASSEIGAGYGYTF.

This clone was seen many times. This chain links TRBV7-9 with TRBJ2-2; the D is unclear. V shed 1 base and J shed 7 bases, with 16 bases lying between them. The germline V gene encodes CDR1 SEHNR and CDR2 FQNEAQ (reference sequence). This CDR3 region has 16 residues. CDR3 nucleotide sequence: TGTGCCAGCAGCTTAGGTATCGTGACTCTGGTCGGGGAGCTGTTTTTT. Translating gives CASSLGIVTLVGELFF.

The rearrangement joins TRBV20-1 to TRBJ2-3, with 9 positions matching TRBD2. This CDR3 comprises 17 residues. Trimming cost V 3 bases and J 0 bases; bases outside gene matches: 10. CDR1 is DFQATT and CDR2 is SNEGSKA in the germline V gene (reference sequence). The CDR3 region has the DNA TGCAGTGCTAGTCCCCGTATAGCGGGGGTTAGCACAGATACGCAGTATTTT. It translates to CSASPRIAGVSTDTQYF.

The chain employs TRBV30 and TRBJ1-1; D is ambiguous. The CDR3 consists of 12 residues. Germline V gene lookup returns CDR1 GTSNPN and CDR2 SVGIG (reference sequence). Trimming took 7 bases from V and 7 from J, leaving 16 bases between them. Here the CDR3 reads CAFASQPGEAFF. The CDR3 bases are TGTGCCTTCGCTAGCCAACCCGGTGAAGCTTTCTTT.

This clone was detected only a few times. The V gene is TRBV10-3, the J gene TRBJ1-4; no reliable D call. The length of the CDR3 is 10 residues. Trimming removed 10 bases at V and 11 bases at J, with 11 bases between. Germline values: CDR1 ENHRY, CDR2 SYGVKD. The CDR3 bases are TGTGCCACCCCAAGCTGGAAACTGTTTTTT. This codes for CATPSWKLFF.

This clone has only one observation. V and J are TRBV11-2 and TRBJ2-3; D may be TRBD2 (6 bases). The germline V gene has CDR1 SGHAT and CDR2 FQNNGV. The V end was cut by 5 bases, the J end by 0 bases, with 12 bases between. CDR3 size: 15 residues. The CDR3 DNA follows: TGTGCCAGCAGCCCGAGCGGGTTTAGCACAGATACGCAGTATTTT. Its translation is CASSPSGFSTDTQYF.

This sequence joins TRBV19 and TRBJ1-1; the D gene is possibly TRBD1 (6 bases). Germline V gene sequence: CDR1 LNHDA, CDR2 SQIVND (reference sequence). With 7 bases removed from V and 5 bases from J, the gap between germline ends came to 20 bases. The CDR3 runs to 15 residues. CDR3 in DNA: TGTGCCAGTAAATCGAACTGGGGGCATGGTACTGAAGCTTTCTTT. This codes for CASKSNWGHGTEAFF. Drawing the rest from reference TRBV19 and TRBJ1-1, the complete variable domain is DGGITQSPKYLFRKEGQNVTLSCEQNLNHDAMYWYRQDPGQGLRLIYYSQIVNDFQKGDIAEGYSVSREKKESFPLTVTSAQKNPTAFYLCASKSNWGHGTEAFFGQGTRLTVV.